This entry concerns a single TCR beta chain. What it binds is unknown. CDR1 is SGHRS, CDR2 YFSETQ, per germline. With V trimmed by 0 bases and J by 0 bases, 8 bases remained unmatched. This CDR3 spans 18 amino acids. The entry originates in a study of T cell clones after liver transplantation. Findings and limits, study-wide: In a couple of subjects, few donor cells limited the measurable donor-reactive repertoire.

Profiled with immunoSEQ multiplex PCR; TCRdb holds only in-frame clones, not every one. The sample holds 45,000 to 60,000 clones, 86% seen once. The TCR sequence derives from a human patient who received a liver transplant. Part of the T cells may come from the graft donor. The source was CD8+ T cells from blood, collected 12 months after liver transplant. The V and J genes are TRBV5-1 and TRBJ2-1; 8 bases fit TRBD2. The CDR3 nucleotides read TGCGCCAGCAGCTTGGTCCAGCGGGAGTTCTCCTCCTACAATGAGCAGTTCTTC. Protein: CASSLVQREFSSYNEQFF.